Below, one T cell receptor beta chain is given with its context. Its cognate antigen is unknown. The record originates from a study of cytomegalovirus exposure and HLA in healthy donors. Across the study: A later analysis reported the approximately 120 validation repertoires used the same platform as the roughly 700 first-cohort repertoires. Overall study findings and caveats: The finding came from a later analysis; first-cohort TCR clusters tended to co-occur in the roughly 110 validation repertoires.

Data came from immunoSEQ multiplex PCR; TCRdb stores just in-frame clones and leaves some out. The sample has some 130,000 clones, roughly nine tenths seen once. The CDR3 contains 18 residues. Per the germline V gene, CDR1 is SGDLS and CDR2 is YYNGEE. V lost 3 bases, J lost 1 base, and 20 bases lay in between. The clonotype comes from a man younger than 35 in good health and CMV-seronegative. The sequenced sample consisted of PBMCs. The genes are TRBV9 and TRBJ2-1; D uncertain. In DNA form, the CDR3 reads TGTGCCAGCAGCGCCCAGGAAGGTGGGCGCTTTTCCTACAATGAGCAGTTCTTC. As protein: CASSAQEGGRFSYNEQFF.